A selection of T cell receptor beta chains follows, all from one sample in a study of cytomegalovirus exposure and HLA in healthy donors. The assay was immunoSEQ multiplex PCR, and TCRdb's table has in-frame clones only and misses some. The repertoire has more than 60,000 clones, 70% to 80% of them found once; the top ten carry over 2.5%. The sequenced material came from PBMCs. These receptor sequences come from a man between 18 and 29 years old in good health and CMV-seronegative. CDR3s include the opening cysteine and the closing phenylalanine or tryptophan. The D gene is left open where the match is weak. Size is omitted from some rows. Given values are once, few, many or a class for expanded clones.

15	TRBJ1-1	TRBD1	TRBV11-2	.	TGTGCCAGCAGCCGCTCCGGGACAGGGAACACTGAAGCTTTCTTT	CASSRSGTGNTEAFF
14	TRBJ1-2	TRBD1	TRBV7-9	.	TGTGCCAGCAGCTCCACGGGACAGGGATTAGGCTACACCTTC	CASSSTGQGLGYTF
14	TRBJ1-1	.	TRBV28	.	TGTGCCAGCAGTTCCAAACAGGCGAAATCTGAAGCTTTCTTT	CASSSKQAKSEAFF
16	TRBJ2-2	TRBD1	TRBV2	.	TGTGCCAGCAGTGCCACAGGGGCGGGGAACACCGGGGAGCTGTTTTTT	CASSATGAGNTGELFF
14	TRBJ1-2	.	TRBV6-6	.	TGTGCCACCTTAACCTCAAAAAACGACTATGGCTACGCCTTC	CATLTSKNDYGYAF
10	TRBJ1-1	.	TRBV29-1	.	TGCAGCGTTGTAACAGTATCAGCTTTCTTT	CSVVTVSAFF
16	TRBJ1-6	.	TRBV7-2	few	TGTGCCAGCAGCTTAGCGGGGGGGGCGAAGAATTCACCCCTCCACTTT	CASSLAGGAKNSPLHF
16	TRBJ1-5	.	TRBV6-1	.	TGTGCCAGCAGTGAAGCAGGTGGGGGGGGCGGTCAGCCCCAGCATTTT	CASSEAGGGGGQPQHF
15	TRBJ1-1	.	TRBV14	.	TGTGCCAGCAGCCAAGACCGGGGGTCGAGCACTGAAGCTTTCTTT	CASSQDRGSSTEAFF
11	TRBJ2-7	.	TRBV10-2	.	TGCGCCAGCACAGCGTCCTACGAGCAGTACTTC	CASTASYEQYF
18	TRBJ1-5	TRBD1	TRBV11-1	.	TGTGCCAGCAGCTTAGGATCAACCGGGACAGGGATGAACCAGCCCCAGCATTTT	CASSLGSTGTGMNQPQHF
14	TRBJ2-5	TRBD1	TRBV6-1	few	TGTGCCAGCAACCGTGAGACAGGGCAAGAGACCCAGTACTTC	CASNRETGQETQYF
16	TRBJ2-1	TRBD2	TRBV7-8	few	TGTGCCAGCAGCCCACCCCCTAGCGGGGGGGCAAATGAGCAGTTCTTC	CASSPPPSGGANEQFF
14	TRBJ2-5	TRBD2	TRBV11-1	once	TGTGCCAGCAGCCCCCTAGCGGCTCAAGAGACCCAGTACTTC	CASSPLAAQETQYF
14	TRBJ1-2	TRBD1	TRBV28	.	TGTGCCAGCAGGTCGGGTACAGGGGAGTATGGCTACACCTTC	CASRSGTGEYGYTF
15	TRBJ2-7	TRBD1	TRBV5-1	.	TGCGCCAGCAGCTTGGCCGGGACAGGGGGTGACGAGCAGTACTTC	CASSLAGTGGDEQYF